The text below deals with one T cell receptor beta chain. The antigen is undetermined. This PCR relied on a set of 60 Vbeta primers and 13 Jbeta primers. Here immunoSEQ multiplex PCR was the method, and the copy in TCRdb shows in-frame clones only, minus some. The sample gives about 120,000 clones, around 86% of which show up once; 2% to 2.5% is in the top ten. There are 16 residues in the CDR3. The germline CDR1 and CDR2 sequences are SGHTA and FQGNSA. The V gene end was trimmed by 5 bases and the J gene end by 4 bases; junction bases not matched to a gene: 8. The sample comes from a study of cytomegalovirus exposure and HLA in healthy donors. Whole-study findings and limits: A later analysis associated 15,000 or so TCR beta sequences with HLA alleles at a 0.05 false discovery rate.

V usage is TRBV7-2 and J usage is TRBJ2-1; the match to TRBD2 covers 10 bases. Sequencing was performed on PBMCs. This receptor was taken from a woman in her thirties or forties in good health and CMV-seronegative. Written as DNA, the CDR3 is TGTGCCAGCAGCCCCACTAGCGGGAATCGTTACAATGAGCAGTTCTTC. Its protein is CASSPTSGNRYNEQFF.